Following are 15 T cell receptor beta chains from one sample sequenced in a study of T-cell reconstitution after alpha-beta-depleted transplantation in children. Unique molecular identifiers were incorporated into the prepared TCRbeta library. TCRdb reanalysed the PCR reads using MiXCR and keeps one entry per CDR3 protein. The data contain about 580,000 distinct CDR3 sequences, 20% to 25% of them seen just once; the ten biggest clones take up approximately 14%. Sequenced here: PBMCs, mostly from graft donor cells, sampled 360 days after TCRalphabeta/CD19-depleted stem cell transplant. The receptors originated from a boy under two years old who had a stem cell transplant for acute myeloid leukemia, so the T cells may come from the graft donor.

This chain connects TRBV6-5 to TRBJ2-3; 12 bases match TRBD2. The CDR3 is 15 amino acids. The ends lost 4 bases at V and 6 bases at J; junction bases unmatched: 5. Germline CDR1 MNHEY, CDR2 SVGAGI. CDR3 nucleotides: TGTGCCAGCAGTTTTCTAGCGGGGGGGAAGGATACGCAGTATTTT. Residues: CASSFLAGGKDTQYF.

This clonotype came up many times. This sequence joins TRBV7-4 and TRBJ2-1, with D uncertain. Per the germline V gene, CDR1 is SGHVT and CDR2 is SQSDAQ. The CDR3 covers 14 residues. The V end lost 1 base, the J end lost 6 bases, and 10 bases lay between the germline ends. The CDR3 loop reads CASSLVRRSNEQFF. The DNA of the CDR3 is TGTGCCAGCAGCTTAGTTCGGCGTAGCAATGAGCAGTTCTTC.

Ten or more counts support this clonotype. The chain combines TRBV7-2 with TRBJ2-3; the match to TRBD2 covers 12 bases. V shed 3 bases, J shed 6 bases, and the junction held 10 bases outside the gene matches. CDR1 is SGHTA, CDR2 FQGNSA, per germline. CDR3 length equals 17 residues. Written as DNA, the CDR3 is TGTGCCAGCAGCTTTCCCTCTAGCGGGGGGGCGAGGGATACGCAGTATTTT. Protein product: CASSFPSSGGARDTQYF.

This clonotype turned up a few times. The rearrangement joins TRBV29-1 to TRBJ1-2; 8 nucleotides match TRBD1. V was clipped by 6 bases and J by 6 bases; unmatched bases: 9. Germline V lookup: CDR1 SQVTM, CDR2 ANQGSEA. The CDR3 runs 13 residues. The CDR3 DNA reads as TGCAGCGTCCTGACAGGGGCCTCCGATGGCTACACCTTC. This codes for CSVLTGASDGYTF.

This clonotype was detected ten times or more. The chain joins TRBV11-3 to TRBJ2-5; D is possibly TRBD1 (6 bases). The CDR3 runs 13 residues. The germline gives CDR1 SGHNT, CDR2 YENEEA. V was clipped by 3 bases and J by 5 bases, with 10 bases between them. CDR3 sequence (DNA): TGTGCCAGCAGCTTTAACAGGGACGAGACCCAGTACTTC. Translating it yields CASSFNRDETQYF.

This clonotype was seen many times. V and J are TRBV6-2 or TRBV6-3 and TRBJ2-3, with D perhaps TRBD2 (6 bases). The CDR3 is made up of 19 amino acids. Germline-derived CDR1 and CDR2 are MNHEY and SVGEGT. V gave up 0 bases and J gave up 3 bases, with 22 bases separating them. Here the CDR3 reads CASSYSLWDFKESTDTQYF. In DNA form, the CDR3 reads TGTGCCAGCAGTTACTCGTTATGGGACTTCAAGGAATCTACAGATACGCAGTATTTT.

CDR3 sequence reads: CASSVDGGAGEKLFF. The DNA of the CDR3 is TGTGCCAGCAGCGTAGACGGGGGAGCGGGTGAAAAACTGTTTTTT. This chain joins TRBV9 and TRBJ1-4; a possible D gene is TRBD1 (5 bases). Germline values: CDR1 SGDLS, CDR2 YYNGEE. The CDR3 extends over 15 amino acids. Trimming took 0 bases from V and 7 from J, leaving 13 bases between them.

This clonotype was observed many times. The J gene is TRBJ2-2, the V gene TRBV5-1; 7 nucleotides align to TRBD1. This CDR3 spans 14 amino acids. J was trimmed by 0 bases and V by 5 bases; bases with no gene match: 1. Germline values: CDR1 SGHRS, CDR2 YFSETQ. In DNA, the CDR3 is TGCGCCAGCAGACAGGGGCCGAACACCGGGGAGCTGTTTTTT. Protein: CASRQGPNTGELFF. The variable domain in full, with the rest retrieved from reference TRBV5-1 and TRBJ2-2, is KAGVTQTPRYLIKTRGQQVTLSCSPISGHRSVSWYQQTPGQGLQFLFEYFSETQRNKGNFPGRFSGRQFSNSRSEMNVSTLELGDSALYLCASRQGPNTGELFFGEGSRLTVL.

The chain carries TRBV29-1 and TRBJ2-1, with D perhaps TRBD1 (5 bases). The germline gives CDR1 SQVTM, CDR2 ANQGSEA. This CDR3 has 13 amino acids. The ends were cut back, 4 bases at V and 4 bases at J, with 11 bases in the middle. The CDR3 DNA follows: TGCAGCGTTGGGGCAGGGCCTTACAATGAGCAGTTCTTC. Translating gives CSVGAGPYNEQFF.

The V gene is TRBV20-1, the J gene TRBJ1-2; 8 bases align to TRBD1. J was trimmed by 3 bases and V by 6 bases; bases with no gene match: 12. Germline V lookup: CDR1 DFQATT, CDR2 SNEGSKA (reference sequence). The length of the CDR3 is 15 residues. The CDR3 protein is CSALMWDRKDYGYTF. CDR3 bases: TGCAGTGCCCTTATGTGGGACAGGAAGGACTATGGCTACACCTTC.

There are many counts of this clonotype. The chain combines TRBV7-9 with TRBJ2-1; TRBD2 matches 9 bases. Germline V gene data show CDR1 as SEHNR and CDR2 as FQNEAQ (reference sequence). The trim removed 4 bases at V and 8 bases at J, leaving 12 bases unmatched. The CDR3 spans 16 residues. CDR3 amino acids: CASSSAWVAGDHEQFF. CDR3 bases: TGTGCCAGCAGCTCCGCCTGGGTAGCGGGGGATCATGAGCAGTTCTTC.

The genes are TRBV27 and TRBJ2-1, with no clear D. The CDR3 is made up of 17 amino acids. From germline, CDR1 is MNHEY and CDR2 SMNVEV (reference sequence). Trimming left V 2 bases short and J 4 bases short, with 18 bases between. This chain's CDR3 is CASSLVSPKDVYNEQFF. The CDR3 nucleotides are TGTGCCAGCAGTTTAGTCTCCCCCAAGGACGTATACAATGAGCAGTTCTTC.

The table lists this clonotype with many counts. The rearrangement joins TRBV6-5 to TRBJ2-2; tentatively, D is TRBD2 (5 bases). The CDR3 loop spans 13 amino acids. Trimming shortened V by 2 bases and J by 9 bases, and 10 bases separated the two germline ends. The germline V gene has CDR1 MNHEY and CDR2 SVGAGI. The CDR3 bases are TGTGCCAGCAGTTACGACGGCGGGTGGGAGCTGTTTTTT. As protein: CASSYDGGWELFF.

The rearrangement joins TRBV12-3 or TRBV12-4 to TRBJ1-1; no firm D call. The CDR3 runs 13 residues. Between the trimmed V and J ends, which lost 3 bases and 7 bases, there was a span of 12 bases. The CDR3, as DNA: TGTGCCAGCAGTTTTAAAGGATGGGATGAAGCTTTCTTT. Translating it yields CASSFKGWDEAFF.

V is TRBV6-1 and J is TRBJ2-1; the match to TRBD2 covers 8 bases. Germline V gene sequence: CDR1 MNHNS, CDR2 SASEGT. V shed 7 bases and J 4 bases; nucleotides not matched to a gene: 3. The CDR3 is 13 residues long. The chain's CDR3 is CASKRGPYNEQFF. In DNA form, the CDR3 reads TGTGCCAGCAAGCGGGGGCCGTACAATGAGCAGTTCTTC.